The entry below gives a single TCR beta chain sequence along with its context. The target antigen is unknown. This sample is drawn from a study of PD-1 blockade in classical Hodgkin lymphoma. Study-level information: Nivolumab dosing for patients was 3 mg/kg, administered intravenously every 2 weeks.

Method: immunoSEQ multiplex PCR; TCRdb's copy keeps in-frame clones and lacks some. The sample has around 12,000 clones, 88% seen once. Points from the study as a whole: TCR diversity at baseline was reported to be reduced in newly diagnosed patients relative to healthy donors.

V lost 0 bases, J lost 14 bases, and 11 bases lay in between. The CDR3 loop spans 12 amino acids. In germline, CDR1 is LGHNA, CDR2 YNFKEQ. Time point meaning: cycle 4 day 1 (C4D1), after less than seven weeks of nivolumab. Brentuximab vedotin exposure varied among the patients, all of whom had relapsed after autologous stem cell transplantation. Magnetic negative selection was used to purify CD4+ T cells from PBMCs that had been thawed. The sequencing here drew on CD4+ T cells from blood, taken before the fourth cycle of nivolumab. V and J are TRBV4-2 and TRBJ1-3; D is undetermined. The clonotype originates from a human donor with classical Hodgkin lymphoma. The CDR3 region has the DNA TGTGCCAGCAGCCAAGAAGGTATTAACCTATATTTT. Its translation is CASSQEGINLYF.